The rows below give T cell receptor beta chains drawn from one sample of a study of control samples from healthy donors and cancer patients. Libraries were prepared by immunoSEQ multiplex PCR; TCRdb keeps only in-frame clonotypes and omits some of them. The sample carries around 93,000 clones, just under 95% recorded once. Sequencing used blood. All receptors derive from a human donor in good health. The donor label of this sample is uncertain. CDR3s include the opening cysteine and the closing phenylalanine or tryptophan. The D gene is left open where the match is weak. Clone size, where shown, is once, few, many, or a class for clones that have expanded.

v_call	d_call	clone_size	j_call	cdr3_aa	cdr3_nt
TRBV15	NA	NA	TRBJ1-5	CATSSPEQPQHF	TGTGCCACCAGCAGCCCTGAACAGCCCCAGCATTTT
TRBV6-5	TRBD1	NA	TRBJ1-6	CASSYEGQGNSPLHF	TGTGCCAGCAGTTACGAAGGACAGGGGAATTCACCCCTCCACTTT
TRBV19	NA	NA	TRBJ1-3	CASSAGTRLSGNTIYF	TGTGCCAGTAGTGCCGGGACACGGCTCTCTGGAAACACCATATATTTT
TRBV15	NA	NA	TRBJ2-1	CATSRDRGSYNEQFF	TGTGCCACCAGCAGAGATCGGGGCTCCTACAATGAGCAGTTCTTC
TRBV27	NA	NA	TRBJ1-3	CASSLLGDSGNTIYF	TGTGCCAGCAGTTTATTGGGGGACTCTGGAAACACCATATATTTT
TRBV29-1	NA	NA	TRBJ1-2	CSVDGEGYTF	TGCAGCGTTGATGGGGAGGGCTACACCTTC
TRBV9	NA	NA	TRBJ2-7	CASSVDPLTGVLGEQYF	TGTGCCAGCAGCGTAGATCCTTTAACGGGGGTACTGGGGGAGCAGTACTTC
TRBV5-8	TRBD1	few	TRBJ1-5	CASSLSGQGGQPQHF	TGTGCCAGCAGCTTGAGTGGACAGGGAGGTCAGCCCCAGCATTTT
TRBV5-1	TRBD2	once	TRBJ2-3	CASSLGGLVTDTQYF	TGCGCCAGCAGCTTGGGTGGACTAGTCACAGATACGCAGTATTTT
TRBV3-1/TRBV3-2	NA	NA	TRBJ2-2	CASSPRGGHTGELFF	TGTGCCAGCAGCCCCCGGGGTGGGCACACCGGGGAGCTGTTTTTT
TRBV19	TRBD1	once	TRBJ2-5	CASSVQGARETQYF	TGTGCCAGTAGTGTACAGGGGGCAAGGGAGACCCAGTACTTC
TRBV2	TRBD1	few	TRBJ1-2	CASRVETGGEGYTF	TGTGCCAGCAGGGTAGAGACAGGGGGAGAAGGCTACACCTTC
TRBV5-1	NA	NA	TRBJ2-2	CASNMEGPGELFF	TGCGCCAGCAACATGGAAGGACCCGGGGAGCTGTTTTTT
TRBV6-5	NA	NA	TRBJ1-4	CASREGRREKLFF	TGTGCCAGCCGGGAGGGGCGTCGGGAAAAACTGTTTTTT
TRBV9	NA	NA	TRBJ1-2	CASSARDNYGYTF	TGTGCCAGCAGCGCCCGGGATAACTATGGCTACACCTTC
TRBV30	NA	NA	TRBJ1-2	CAWSAGSLELTF	TGTGCCTGGAGTGCCGGCTCCTTGGAGCTCACCTTC
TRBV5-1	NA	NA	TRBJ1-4	CASSLGSRAGKEKLFF	TGCGCCAGCAGCTTGGGAAGCAGGGCGGGAAAGGAAAAACTGTTTTTT
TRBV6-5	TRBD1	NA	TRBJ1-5	CASSSGQGGNQPQHF	TGTGCCAGCAGCTCCGGACAGGGTGGCAATCAGCCCCAGCATTTT
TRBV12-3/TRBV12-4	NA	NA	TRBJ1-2	CASRTTIGYTF	TGTGCCAGCCGGACTACAATCGGCTACACCTTC
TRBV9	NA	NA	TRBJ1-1	CASSVDTGNTEAFF	TGTGCCAGCAGCGTAGATACGGGGAACACTGAAGCTTTCTTT
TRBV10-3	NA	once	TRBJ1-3	CAISEIEGGNTIYF	TGTGCCATCAGTGAAATAGAGGGTGGAAACACCATATATTTT
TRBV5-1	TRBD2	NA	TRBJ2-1	CASRRAGGRDEQFF	TGCGCCAGCAGGCGGGCGGGGGGCCGGGATGAGCAGTTCTTC
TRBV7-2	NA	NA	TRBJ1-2	CASSLSQGRNYGYTF	TGTGCCAGCAGCCTTAGCCAGGGTCGAAACTATGGCTACACCTTC
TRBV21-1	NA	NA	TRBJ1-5	CASSKMGYSNQPQHF	TGTGCCAGCAGCAAGATGGGTTATAGCAATCAGCCCCAGCATTTT
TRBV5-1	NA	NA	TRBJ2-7	CASSLLDGQPYEQYF	TGCGCCAGCAGCTTGCTCGATGGACAGCCTTACGAGCAGTACTTC
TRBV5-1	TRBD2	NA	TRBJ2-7	CASSHGQAGAYEQYF	TGCGCCAGCAGCCATGGCCAAGCGGGGGCCTACGAGCAGTACTTC
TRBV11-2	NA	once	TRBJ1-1	CASSLASGDLAEAFF	TGTGCCAGCAGCTTAGCGTCAGGTGATCTGGCTGAAGCTTTCTTT
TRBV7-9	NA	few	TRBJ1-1	CASSLAGNTEAFF	TGTGCCAGCAGCTTAGCAGGGAACACTGAAGCTTTCTTT
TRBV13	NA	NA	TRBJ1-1	CASRRGRSTEAFF	TGTGCCAGCAGACGCGGACGGAGCACTGAAGCTTTCTTT
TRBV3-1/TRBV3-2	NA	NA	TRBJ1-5	CASSQEYGQPQHF	TGTGCCAGCAGCCAAGAATACGGGCAGCCCCAGCATTTT
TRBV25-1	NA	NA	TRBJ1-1	CASSEPGASEAFF	TGTGCCAGCAGTGAACCAGGGGCCTCGGAAGCTTTCTTT
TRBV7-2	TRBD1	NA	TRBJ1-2	CASSSGDSNGYTF	TGTGCCAGCAGCTCCGGGGACAGCAATGGCTACACCTTC
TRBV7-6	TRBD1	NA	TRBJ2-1	CASSLMQGANEQFF	TGTGCCAGCAGCTTAATGCAGGGGGCGAATGAGCAGTTCTTC
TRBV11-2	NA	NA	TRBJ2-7	CASSLDSEQYF	TGTGCCAGCAGCTTAGACAGCGAGCAGTATTTC
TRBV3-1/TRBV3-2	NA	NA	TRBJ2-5	CASSQEVQSRGAQYF	TGTGCCAGCAGCCAAGAGGTCCAGTCTCGAGGGGCCCAGTACTTC
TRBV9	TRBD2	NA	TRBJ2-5	CASSVDGTSQETQYF	TGTGCCAGCAGCGTAGACGGGACTAGCCAAGAGACCCAGTACTTC
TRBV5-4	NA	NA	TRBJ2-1	CASSWDGSYNEQFF	TGTGCCAGCAGTTGGGACGGATCCTACAATGAGCAGTTCTTC
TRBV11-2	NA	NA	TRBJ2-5	CASSLVGETQYF	TGTGCCAGCAGCTTAGTAGGGGAGACCCAGTACTTC
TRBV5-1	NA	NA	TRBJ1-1	CASSPGYTGRAEAFF	TGCGCCAGCAGCCCAGGTTACACAGGGCGTGCCGAAGCTTTCTTT
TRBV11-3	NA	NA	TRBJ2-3	CASSPRPGADTQYF	TGTGCCAGCAGCCCCCGACCGGGGGCAGATACGCAGTATTTT